This T cell receptor beta chain came from a study of beta chain features in type 1 diabetes. Study background: Sorted cells from all samples, numbering roughly 100,000,000, were examined.

Points from the study as a whole: Among patients with Type 1 diabetes, TCRB CDR3s were moderately but significantly shorter in every one of the four CD4+ subsets.

This clone was seen a handful of times. Its target is unknown. Expressed TCRB transcripts were sequenced because the isolated RNA had all been reverse transcribed beforehand. The method was immunoSEQ multiplex PCR; TCRdb's version includes in-frame clones alone and lacks a portion of them. This table holds 200,000 to 300,000 clones, 20% found once. The CDR3 spans 19 residues. J lost 1 base, V lost 4 bases, and 19 bases had no gene match. Germline values: CDR1 SQVTM, CDR2 ANQGSEA. Sequenced: naive CD4+ T cells from blood. The rearrangement links TRBV29-1 to TRBJ2-1, with 7 nucleotides matching TRBD2. This TCR was recovered from a middle-aged woman with type 1 diabetes. Written as DNA, the CDR3 is TGCAGCGTTGGAGGCGGCGGGCTAGCGGACTCTAATTCCTACAATGAGCAGTTCTTC. It codes for CSVGGGGLADSNSYNEQFF.